The text below deals with one TCR beta chain. CDR1 and CDR2 from the germline V gene are MRHNA and SNTAGT. Between the trimmed V and J ends, which lost 0 bases and 7 bases, there was a span of 12 bases. CDR3 length equals 14 residues. These data belong to a study of blood T cell repertoires in COVID-19. Overall study: In each case, the material was cDNA or gDNA derived from T cells, B-cell-depleted T cells, or PBMCs.

Study processing details: Counts of nucleated cells, estimated from reference gene primer amplification, were obtained. Assay used: immunoSEQ multiplex PCR; TCRdb lists only in-frame clones, some missing. D and trimming come from the DNA, and the V and J calls and clone size come from that table. Altogether around 160,000 clones are present, 82% being singletons, with the ten largest covering roughly 15%. This clonotype was sampled from a human donor with acute or convalescent COVID-19. The donor label of this sample is uncertain. The chain combines TRBV6-4 with TRBJ1-2; a possible D gene is TRBD1 (5 bases). Sequencing was carried out using peripheral blood. The CDR3 spells CASSDSAGLAGYTF. Written as DNA, the CDR3 is TGTGCCAGCAGTGACTCCGCAGGGCTGGCTGGCTACACCTTC.